This T cell receptor (beta chain) was profiled in a study of beta chain features in type 1 diabetes. Findings and limits, study-wide: Type 1 diabetes patients had moderately but significantly shorter TCRB CDR3s in all four CD4+ subsets. Possible PCR preference for shorter templates applied equally to patients and controls.

This clone was recorded a few times. The antigen remains undetermined. A much larger clone lies one base from this, so it may be a read error. V was pared by 5 bases and J by 5 bases, with 2 bases of the junction left unmatched. This CDR3 is built from 15 residues. Per germline, CDR1 SEHNR and CDR2 FQNEAQ (reference sequence). Investigators reverse transcribed all isolated RNA, so they sequenced expressed TCRB transcripts. TCRdb's copy holds only in-frame clones and misses some; the assay was immunoSEQ multiplex PCR. Among some 350,000 clones listed, roughly a tenth were seen once. The TCR sequence derives from a man younger than 40 with type 1 diabetes. Sequenced: central memory CD4+ T cells from blood. This rearrangement joins TRBV7-9 to TRBJ2-1; TRBD2 aligns across 14 bases. The CDR3 is CASSPGLAGDNEQFF. For the CDR3, the DNA is TGTGCCAGCAGCCCGGGACTAGCGGGAGACAATGAGCAGTTCTTC.